This passage covers 27 T cell receptor beta chains from one sample sequenced in a study of cytomegalovirus exposure and HLA in healthy donors. Use of 60 Vbeta and 13 Jbeta primers characterized the PCR. Sequencing used immunoSEQ multiplex PCR; TCRdb keeps in-frame clones, though not all of them. The sample contains about 130,000 clones, around 83% of which appear only once. The specimen was PBMCs. These receptors were taken from a human donor in good health.

The chain couples TRBV2 to TRBJ2-2, with TRBD2 as a possible D gene (7 bases). CDR3 length equals 13 residues. Germline CDR1 reads SNHLY; CDR2 reads FYNNEI. Trimming left V 10 bases short and J 7 bases short, with 16 bases between. CDR3 DNA sequence: TGTGCCACCCCCCGAGGGGGGGACGGGGAGCTGTTTTTT. This encodes CATPRGGDGELFF.

This rearrangement joins TRBV6-5 to TRBJ1-5; D remains unclear. With 5 bases removed from V and 5 bases from J, the gap between germline ends came to 13 bases. The germline gives CDR1 MNHEY, CDR2 SVGAGI. This CDR3 has 14 residues. The CDR3 nucleotides read TGTGCCAGCAGTCGGAGGGAAAGGTATCAGCCCCAGCATTTT. Translating gives CASSRRERYQPQHF.

The rearrangement joins TRBV5-1 to TRBJ2-1, with D possibly being TRBD2 (7 bases). V lost 4 bases, J lost 2 bases, and 13 bases lay in between. This CDR3 is built from 15 residues. CDR1 is SGHRS, CDR2 YFSETQ, per germline. CDR3 nucleotides: TGCGCCAGCAGCACGAGGGGGGGGGCCTACAATGAGCAGTTCTTC. Its protein product is CASSTRGGAYNEQFF.

The rearrangement links TRBV19 to TRBJ2-3; 7 nucleotides align to TRBD1. The CDR3 is 15 residues long. Germline CDR1 LNHDA, CDR2 SQIVND (reference sequence). Germline trimming cut 10 bases from V and 7 bases from J; bases unmatched to any gene: 17. As DNA, the CDR3 is TGTGCCACCACACTAGGGGGCGCCGCGCTTAATACGCAGTATTTT. It is translated as CATTLGGAALNTQYF.

The chain recombines TRBV21-1 with TRBJ2-5; the DNA was not used to check the table's D call, TRBD2. TRBV21-1 has pseudogene status. CDR3 length: 14 residues. CDR3 bases: TGTGCCAGCCCTAGCGGGGGGGAGGAAGAGACCCAGTACTTC. This encodes CASPSGGEEETQYF.

The CDR3 protein is CASNRYRGANYGYTF. CDR3 coding DNA: TGTGCCAGCAACCGATACAGGGGAGCTAACTATGGCTACACCTTC. The chain employs TRBV7-2 and TRBJ1-2, with 7 bases aligning to TRBD1. Trimming cost V 7 bases and J 0 bases; bases outside gene matches: 8. This CDR3 comprises 15 residues. Germline lookup yields CDR1 SGHTA and CDR2 FQGNSA.

V is TRBV11-2 and J is TRBJ2-5, with a tentative D call TRBD1 (5 bases). The V end lost 5 bases, the J end lost 2 bases, and 12 bases lay between the germline ends. The CDR3 is 14 residues long. CDR1 SGHAT and CDR2 FQNNGV come from the germline V gene. This chain's CDR3 is CASSLRQNQETQYF. The CDR3 coding sequence is TGTGCCAGCAGCCTAAGACAGAATCAAGAGACCCAGTACTTC.

The genes are TRBV5-1 and TRBJ2-2, with D tentatively TRBD2 (5 bases). Looked up from germline, CDR1 is SGHRS and CDR2 is YFSETQ. V lost 4 bases and J 2 bases, leaving 9 bases between the germline ends. The CDR3 runs 14 residues. As DNA, the CDR3 is TGCGCCAGCAGCCCCCCGGGAAACACCGGGGAGCTGTTTTTT. Protein product: CASSPPGNTGELFF. Complete variable domain (other parts from reference TRBV5-1 and TRBJ2-2): KAGVTQTPRYLIKTRGQQVTLSCSPISGHRSVSWYQQTPGQGLQFLFEYFSETQRNKGNFPGRFSGRQFSNSRSEMNVSTLELGDSALYLCASSPPGNTGELFFGEGSRLTVL.

This clone turned up a few times. The V call is TRBV27, the J call TRBJ2-7; D is perhaps TRBD1 (5 bases). V was shortened by 3 bases and J by 2 bases, with 8 bases between the two germline ends. CDR3 size: 13 residues. The germline CDR1 and CDR2 sequences are MNHEY and SMNVEV (reference sequence). The chain's CDR3 is CASSLRQPYEQYF. The CDR3 DNA sequence: TGTGCCAGCAGTTTGCGACAGCCCTACGAGCAGTACTTC.

This sequence joins TRBV4-1 and TRBJ1-2; 8 bases match TRBD1. The CDR3 is 14 amino acids. Germline CDR1 MGHRA, CDR2 YSYEKL. With V trimmed by 6 bases and J by 4 bases, 7 bases remained unmatched. CDR3 loop: CASRKTGDTYGYTF. The CDR3 coding sequence is TGCGCCAGCAGAAAGACAGGGGATACCTATGGCTACACCTTC.

The chain couples TRBV28 to TRBJ1-1, with D possibly matching TRBD1 (6 bases). This CDR3 contains 14 residues. Germline V gene lookup returns CDR1 MDHEN and CDR2 SYDVKM. Trimming removed 8 bases from V and 5 bases from J, with 18 bases in between. The CDR3, as DNA: TGTGCCAGCGGCCCCTTGGGGGCGGGTACTGAAGCTTTCTTT. Protein sequence: CASGPLGAGTEAFF.

This rearrangement joins TRBV29-1 to TRBJ2-7; 15 bases match TRBD2. J was trimmed by 6 bases and V by 6 bases; bases with no gene match: 9. This CDR3 is built from 15 residues. Looked up from germline, CDR1 is SQVTM and CDR2 is ANQGSEA. DNA of the CDR3: TGCAGCGTAGGACAGCCGGGACTAGCGGGGGGCGAGCAGTACTTC. It codes for CSVGQPGLAGGEQYF.

In this sample, this clone turned up once. V and J are TRBV7-9 and TRBJ2-7, with 8 bases that match TRBD1. CDR1 and CDR2 from the germline V gene are SEHNR and FQNEAQ (reference sequence). The V segment lost 5 bases and the J segment 11 bases; nucleotides outside the gene matches: 11. This CDR3 has 13 residues. In DNA form, the CDR3 reads TGTGCCAGCAGCCCACAGGGGGGACCAGAAGAGTACTTC. Amino acids: CASSPQGGPEEYF.

V and J are TRBV7-9 and TRBJ1-1; D is uncertain. This CDR3 is built from 12 residues. V was pared by 5 bases and J by 4 bases, with 8 bases between. The germline V gene has CDR1 SEHNR and CDR2 FQNEAQ (reference sequence). CDR3 in DNA: TGTGCCAGCAGCCCCCGGGGCACTGAAGCTTTCTTT. Its protein product is CASSPRGTEAFF.

The chain couples TRBV12-1 to TRBJ2-3; TRBD1, the D gene given by the table, was not confirmed from the DNA. TRBV12-1 is noted as a pseudogene. The CDR3 extends over 15 amino acids. The CDR3 DNA is TGTGCCAGCAACTCGTCGGGACAGAGCACAGATACGCAGTATTTT. Translated: CASNSSGQSTDTQYF.

The V and J genes are TRBV6-5 and TRBJ1-2, with TRBD1 matching over 8 bases. The CDR3 sequence is 15 residues long. Germline V lookup: CDR1 MNHEY, CDR2 SVGAGI. V dropped 6 bases and J dropped 5; count of bases not matched to a gene: 11. CDR3 amino acids: CASSQTSTGVYGYTF. The CDR3 nucleotides read TGTGCCAGCAGCCAAACATCGACAGGGGTATATGGCTACACCTTC.

This clone was counted only a few times. This CDR3 is also generated by other DNA sequences in the sample. The CDR3 reads CASSYSGTGGNQPQHF. The CDR3 DNA follows: TGTGCCAGCAGTTACTCGGGGACAGGGGGCAATCAGCCCCAGCATTTT. The chain recombines TRBV6-5 with TRBJ1-5, with 10 bases matching TRBD1. V was pared by 0 bases and J by 2 bases, with 1 base of the junction left unmatched. The germline CDR1 and CDR2 sequences are MNHEY and SVGAGI. This CDR3 region has 16 residues.

This chain joins TRBV6-1 and TRBJ2-7; D gene uncertain. Germline-derived CDR1 and CDR2 are MNHNS and SASEGT. This CDR3 has 14 amino acids. Trimming left V 2 bases short and J 0 bases short, with 8 bases between. The chain's CDR3 is CASSESADSYEQYF. The CDR3 DNA reads TGTGCCAGCAGTGAATCGGCGGACTCCTACGAGCAGTACTTC.

This sequence joins TRBV7-9 and TRBJ2-1; 7 bases map to TRBD2. The trim removed 8 bases at V and 3 bases at J, leaving 4 bases unmatched. Germline loops: CDR1 SEHNR, CDR2 FQNEAQ (reference sequence). This CDR3 is built from 13 residues. The CDR3 DNA sequence: TGTGCCAGCTGGGACTACAACTACAATGAGCAGTTCTTC. Its translation is CASWDYNYNEQFF.

This clone was observed a few times. This rearrangement joins TRBV27 to TRBJ1-1; 11 bases map to TRBD1. Germline CDR1 is MNHEY and CDR2 is SMNVEV (reference sequence). This CDR3 is built from 15 residues. J was trimmed by 2 bases and V by 5 bases; bases with no gene match: 4. CDR3 amino acids: CASSLRTGGNTEAFF. DNA of the CDR3: TGTGCCAGCAGTCTTCGGACAGGGGGCAACACTGAAGCTTTCTTT.

The rearrangement uses TRBV7-9 and TRBJ2-1, with 7 bases that match TRBD2. Germline CDR1 SEHNR, CDR2 FQNEAQ (reference sequence). V shed 6 bases, J shed 4 bases, and the junction held 6 bases outside the gene matches. There are 14 residues in the CDR3. CDR3 residues: CASRFPGGYNEQFF. DNA of the CDR3: TGTGCCAGCAGGTTCCCGGGAGGTTACAATGAGCAGTTCTTC.

The chain uses TRBV4-1 and TRBJ1-5; possible D gene TRBD1, 6 bases. Trimming took off 4 bases at V and 1 base at J, with 11 bases between the two ends. This CDR3 is 15 amino acids long. Germline values: CDR1 MGHRA, CDR2 YSYEKL. In DNA, the CDR3 is TGCGCCAGCAGCCCCGGACAGATGAGCAATCAGCCCCAGCATTTT. It specifies CASSPGQMSNQPQHF.

V gene TRBV11-2 combines with J gene TRBJ1-2; D is possibly TRBD1 (5 bases). The V and J ends lost 0 bases and 5 bases respectively, with 13 bases between them. Per the germline V gene, CDR1 is SGHAT and CDR2 is FQNNGV. There are 15 residues in the CDR3. CDR3 sequence (DNA): TGTGCCAGCAGCTTAGATCCCTCAGGGAAGTATGGCTACACCTTC. This sequence encodes CASSLDPSGKYGYTF.

This chain joins TRBV4-1 and TRBJ1-3; the D gene is possibly TRBD1 (5 bases). Germline V gene data show CDR1 as MGHRA and CDR2 as YSYEKL. The CDR3 extends over 18 amino acids. V was clipped by 0 bases and J by 0 bases, with 15 bases between them. CDR3 coding DNA: TGCGCCAGCAGCCAAGAACCCGGACACATAACCTCTGGAAACACCATATATTTT. Its translation: CASSQEPGHITSGNTIYF.

In this sample, this clone turned up a few times. V gene TRBV6-6 combines with J gene TRBJ2-2, with D unclear. The CDR3 runs to 12 residues. Looked up from germline, CDR1 is MNHNY and CDR2 is SVGAGI (reference sequence). The V end was cut by 10 bases, the J end by 7 bases, with 13 bases between. The CDR3, as DNA: TGTGCCACCCCGCGGTTGGACGGGGAGCTGTTTTTT. It translates to CATPRLDGELFF.

The V call is TRBV5-6, the J call TRBJ1-2, with 9 bases that match TRBD1. The trim removed 5 bases at V and 0 bases at J, leaving 8 bases unmatched. Per germline, CDR1 SGHDT and CDR2 YYEEEE. This CDR3 is built from 16 residues. This CDR3 is CASSSGTGFPNYGYTF. The DNA of the CDR3 is TGTGCCAGCAGTTCCGGGACAGGGTTTCCTAACTATGGCTACACCTTC.

The V gene is TRBV28, the J gene TRBJ2-6; the D is unclear. CDR1 is MDHEN and CDR2 is SYDVKM in the germline V gene. CDR3 length equals 14 residues. Trimming pared 4 bases from V and 1 base from J, leaving 5 bases between. The DNA of the CDR3 is TGTGCCAGCAGTTCCCATTCTGGGGCCAACGTCCTGACTTTC. Translation gives CASSSHSGANVLTF.